The clone carrying this T cell receptor (beta chain) showed up just once. The record originates from a study of blood T cell repertoires in COVID-19. Whole-study context: Acute-phase and convalescent COVID-19 samples originated in the United States, Italy and Spain. In each case, the material was cDNA or gDNA derived from T cells, B-cell-depleted T cells, or PBMCs.

With 1 base clipped from V and 4 bases from J, the junction kept 7 bases outside the gene matches. This CDR3 region has 16 residues. Germline CDR1 SQVTM, CDR2 ANQGSEA. As processed by the authors: Scientists estimated how many nucleated cells there were by amplifying reference gene primers. The table came from immunoSEQ multiplex PCR; TCRdb's copy has only in-frame clones and leaves some out. The DNA was the basis for D and trimming; V, J and clone size are from that table. The sample holds approximately 160,000 clones, approximately 85% seen once. The sample was peripheral blood. This chain links TRBV29-1 with TRBJ1-2, with 12 bases matching TRBD1. The receptor was derived from a man aged 40-49 years who had recovered from COVID-19. The CDR3 nucleotides are TGCAGCGTTGAAGGCTACTTGGGACAGGGGGCCTATGGCTACACCTTC. It specifies CSVEGYLGQGAYGYTF. The full variable domain, with the rest looked up from reference TRBV29-1 and TRBJ1-2, is SAVISQKPSRDICQRGTSLTIQCQVDSQVTMMFWYRQQPGQSLTLIATANQGSEATYESGFVIDKFPISRPNLTFSTLTVSNMSPEDSSIYLCSVEGYLGQGAYGYTFGSGTRLTVV.